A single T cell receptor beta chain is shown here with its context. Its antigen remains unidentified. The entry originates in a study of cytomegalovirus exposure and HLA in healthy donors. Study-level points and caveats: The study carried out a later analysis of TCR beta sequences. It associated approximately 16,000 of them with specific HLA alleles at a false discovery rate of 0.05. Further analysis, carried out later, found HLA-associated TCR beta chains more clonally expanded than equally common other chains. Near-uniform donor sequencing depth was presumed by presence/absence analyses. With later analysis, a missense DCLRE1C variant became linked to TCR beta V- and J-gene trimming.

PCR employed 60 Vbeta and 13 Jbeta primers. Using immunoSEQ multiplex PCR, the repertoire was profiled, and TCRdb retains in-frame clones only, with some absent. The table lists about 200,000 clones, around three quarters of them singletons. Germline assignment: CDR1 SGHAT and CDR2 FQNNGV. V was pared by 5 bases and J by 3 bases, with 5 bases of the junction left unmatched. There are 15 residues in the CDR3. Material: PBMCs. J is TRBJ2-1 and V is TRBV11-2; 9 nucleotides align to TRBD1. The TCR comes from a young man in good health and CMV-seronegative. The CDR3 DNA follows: TGTGCCAGCAGCACAGGGGACAGGGTCTACAATGAGCAGTTCTTC. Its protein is CASSTGDRVYNEQFF.